This T cell receptor (beta chain) originates from a study of blood T cell repertoires in COVID-19 (dated by TCRdb to 2019 to 2021). Study-wide context: Samples from collaborators originated in the United States, Italy and Spain and spanned both the acute and convalescent phases of COVID-19. The sample metadata nearly always contained a de-identified subject ID, COVID-19 status, age in years and sex. Samples were obtained from the ongoing ImmuneRACE study (first 160 participants) and from over a thousand subjects provided by 6 global collaborators. Where available, HLA class I and class II types were obtained from metadata supplied by the sample provider rather than from assay-based typing. The repertoires were made available in a free public database intended to serve as a resource for research on the immune response to SARS-CoV-2. Subjects who had been exposed to COVID-19, were actively infected with it, or had recovered from it provided the deeply sampled blood TCRbeta repertoires that made up the dataset. The prospective study material was composed of cDNA or gDNA derived from T cells, B-cell-depleted T cells, or PBMCs. Here is what the overall study found, with its caveats: The amount of clinical and demographic metadata varied by source and participant and was provided uncurated.

Whole blood was collected in K2EDTA tubes by collaborating institutions according to the institutions' own protocols. Collaborator samples were shipped for TCRbeta analysis as frozen whole blood, isolated PBMCs, or DNA extracted from either sample type. As concerns this clone: Its antigen target is currently unknown. Base qualities are not provided; no much larger clone lies one nucleotide away.

The immunoSEQ Assay, a bias-controlled multiplex PCR, was used to amplify TCRbeta CDR3 regions from genomic DNA. The original methods were these. Within the assay, amplification of reference gene primers was used to estimate how many nucleated cells each sample contained. To quantify the absolute abundance of each unique TCRbeta CDR3 rearrangement, sequence reads were collapsed and filtered. For each sample, productive Simpson clonality was calculated as the square root of Simpson's diversity index across productive rearrangements. TCRdb provides this immuneACCESS table in a form limited to in-frame rearrangements. Some clones are lacking; in checked studies, under half of them reflect an unresolved V gene, and why the rest are absent is not known. V, J and clone size were drawn from that table, and D and trimming were deduced from the DNA. This sample is represented by approximately 150,000 clones; roughly 89% of them were singletons. The top ten hold less than 0.95% of the sample.

This receptor was taken from a woman aged 45-59 years with acute or convalescent COVID-19. Sequenced: peripheral blood.

CDR3 protein: CATSRDLGTSHHDEQFF. The DNA reads as follows: TGTGCCACCAGCAGAGATCTCGGGACTAGCCATCACGATGAGCAGTTCTTC. This sequence uses TRBV15 and TRBJ2-1; 9 bases in the junction line up with TRBD2. The cysteine opens and the phenylalanine closes a CDR3 of 17 amino acids. The only DNA kept is the CDR3, 51 bases in frame from the first base. CDR1 and CDR2, looked up from the germline V gene (reference sequence), are LNHNV and YYDKDF. V has 0 bases trimmed and J has 8 bases trimmed; junction bases matching no gene number 11.